Presented here are 26 T cell receptor beta chains from one specimen sequenced in a study of CD8+CD57+ T cells in acquired aplastic anemia. Investigators profiled TCR beta VDJ and CDR3 from genomic DNA template. TCRdb itself ran the reads through MiXCR, one entry per CDR3 protein. There are some 190,000 distinct CDR3 sequences in the sample; 50% to 55% occur only once, and roughly 15% lies in the top ten. Sequenced material: sorted CD4+, CD8+, or CD8+CD57+ T cells (not recorded which) from PBMCs. The receptors come from a human donor in good health, serving as a control.

In its sample, this clonotype was seen many times. This rearrangement joins TRBV7-6 to TRBJ1-1; tentatively, D is TRBD1 (6 bases). Per germline, CDR1 SGHVS and CDR2 FNYEAQ. Trimming took 6 bases from V and 8 from J, leaving 19 bases between them. CDR3 size: 14 residues. The CDR3 protein is CASSLTPGALEAFF. CDR3 sequence (DNA): TGTGCCAGCAGTTTAACACCGGGGGCCCTGGAAGCTTTCTTT.

Only one count was recorded for this clonotype. J is TRBJ2-1 and V is TRBV7-2, with D perhaps matching TRBD1 (6 bases). The V gene's germline CDR1 is SGHTA and CDR2 FQGNSA. Trimming removed 5 bases from V and 6 bases from J, with 20 bases in between. The CDR3 runs 16 residues. The CDR3 bases are TGTGCCAGCAGCCCCAGACAGGCTTTTCGCGTCAATGAGCAGTTCTTC. Its translation: CASSPRQAFRVNEQFF.

Concerning this clonotype: One junction end disagrees with the germline gene, perhaps due to a read error. The chain couples TRBV19 to TRBJ1-4; perhaps TRBD1 as D (6 bases). The CDR3 contains 15 residues. The germline V gene encodes CDR1 LNHDA and CDR2 SQIVND (reference sequence). CDR3 loop: CASSIRTEGNEKLLF. In nucleotides, the CDR3 is TGTGCCAGTAGTATCCGGACAGAAGGTAACGAAAAACTGCTTTTT.

The chain employs TRBV10-3 and TRBJ2-1; TRBD2 matches 8 bases. The CDR3 is made up of 12 amino acids. CDR1 and CDR2 from the germline V gene are ENHRY and SYGVKD. With 11 bases clipped from V and 8 bases from J, the junction kept 8 bases outside the gene matches. The CDR3 here is CAAKSGSYEQFF. The CDR3, as DNA: TGTGCCGCTAAAAGCGGGAGCTATGAGCAGTTCTTC.

The V call is TRBV5-1, the J call TRBJ2-7, with no clear D. Germline CDR1 is SGHRS and CDR2 is YFSETQ. The CDR3 loop spans 14 amino acids. Trimming stripped 4 bases from V and 7 bases from J, with 18 bases between. The CDR3: CASSPDSATGEQYF. Here the CDR3 DNA reads TGCGCCAGCAGCCCCGACTCGGCCACCGGAGAGCAGTACTTC.

This clonotype was counted at least ten times. The V gene is TRBV5-1, the J gene TRBJ2-5, with 9 bases lining up with TRBD1. V lost 4 bases to trimming and J lost 4 bases; unmatched junction nucleotides: 8. Germline V gene data show CDR1 as SGHRS and CDR2 as YFSETQ. This CDR3 has 15 amino acids. CDR3 amino acids: CASSLDRGIGETQYF. The CDR3 bases are TGCGCCAGCAGCCTGGACAGGGGAATAGGAGAGACCCAGTACTTC.

The gene calls are TRBV28 and TRBJ1-2, with TRBD1 as a possible D gene (5 bases). Trimming took 2 bases from V and 5 from J, leaving 18 bases between them. Germline CDR1 MDHEN, CDR2 SYDVKM. The CDR3 is made up of 16 amino acids. As DNA, the CDR3 is TGTGCCAGCAGTTTAGGCCGGGGGGGACGACGGTATGGCTACACCTTC. Residues: CASSLGRGGRRYGYTF.

The chain recombines TRBV28 with TRBJ1-3, with unresolved D. Trimming stripped 7 bases from V and 8 bases from J, with 15 bases between. The CDR3 has 13 amino acids. Germline V CDR1 and CDR2: MDHEN, SYDVKM. In DNA form, the CDR3 reads TGTGCCAGCATTGAGGGAGGAGGAGACACCATATATTTT. Encoded protein: CASIEGGGDTIYF.

CDR3 amino acids: CASSSPTGTGGSNEQFF. The CDR3 DNA reads TGTGCCAGCAGTTCCCCTACCGGGACAGGGGGTTCCAATGAGCAGTTCTTC. The chain is built from TRBV25-1 and TRBJ2-1; 11 bases align to TRBD1. V shed 5 bases, J shed 6 bases, and the junction held 12 bases outside the gene matches. Germline V gene lookup returns CDR1 MGHDK and CDR2 SYGVNS. The CDR3 spans 17 residues.

This clonotype is a singleton in its sample. The CDR3 carries no conserved terminal phenylalanine or tryptophan, so it likely arises from a read error. No DNA is shown, since the ends of the CDR3 on it are uncertain; the CDR3 is the one TCRdb lists. V is TRBV20-1 and J is TRBJ1-3; the table's D call, TRBD1, has no DNA check behind it. Germline V gene data show CDR1 as DFQATT and CDR2 as SNEGSKA (reference sequence). The CDR3 length is 8 residues, termini included. The CDR3 loop reads CSASHRGQ.

The CDR3 is CASGDRGDYEQYF. CDR3 nucleotide sequence: TGTGCCAGCGGGGACAGGGGGGATTACGAGCAGTACTTC. This rearrangement joins TRBV2 to TRBJ2-7, with 11 bases fitting TRBD1. The V and J ends lost 8 bases and 4 bases, in that order; junction bases with no gene match: 4. The CDR3 is 13 residues long. Germline V gene sequence: CDR1 SNHLY, CDR2 FYNNEI.

This clonotype appeared a few times. This chain connects TRBV7-9 to TRBJ1-6; D might be TRBD1 (6 bases). The CDR3 sequence is 17 residues long. Germline assignment: CDR1 SEHNR and CDR2 FQNEAQ (reference sequence). V shed 1 base and J shed 6 bases, with 16 bases lying between them. In DNA form, the CDR3 reads TGTGCCAGCAGCTTAGTTGCAGGGGCGACGCTTAATTCACCCCTCCACTTT. Residues: CASSLVAGATLNSPLHF.

Concerning this clonotype: A read error may account for a junction end that differs from germline. The chain is built from TRBV4-1 and TRBJ1-4; a weak D match, TRBD1 (5 bases). The CDR3 extends over 14 amino acids. CDR1 is MGHRA and CDR2 is YSYEKL in the germline V gene. The CDR3 is CASSQEWGSEKLFF. Here the CDR3 DNA reads TGTGCCAGCAGCCAAGAGTGGGGGAGTGAAAAACTGTTTTTT.

The genes are TRBV15 and TRBJ1-4, with D perhaps matching TRBD1 (5 bases). With 5 bases removed from V and 7 bases from J, the gap between germline ends came to 17 bases. Germline CDR1 and CDR2: LNHNV and YYDKDF (reference sequence). CDR3 length equals 15 residues. The CDR3 protein is CATSSGSPGGEKLFF. CDR3 in DNA: TGTGCCACCAGCTCGGGCTCGCCCGGGGGTGAAAAACTGTTTTTT. Drawing the rest from reference TRBV15 and TRBJ1-4, the complete variable domain is DAMVIQNPRYQVTQFGKPVTLSCSQTLNHNVMYWYQQKSSQAPKLLFHYYDKDFNNEADTPDNFQSRRPNTSFCFLDIRSPGLGDTAMYLCATSSGSPGGEKLFFGSGTQLSVL.

The chain employs TRBV25-1 and TRBJ2-7, with D uncertain. The CDR3 loop spans 16 amino acids. Germline V gene sequence: CDR1 MGHDK, CDR2 SYGVNS. V lost 8 bases and J lost 0, with 20 bases in between. The CDR3 nucleotides read TGTGCCAGCGGCCCTTACGGTGGCCGTAGCTCCTACGAGCAGTACTTC. Amino acids: CASGPYGGRSSYEQYF.

The chain recombines TRBV4-3 with TRBJ1-2; 10 bases line up with TRBD1. The CDR3 runs 15 residues. V was pared by 4 bases and J by 4 bases, with 6 bases of the junction left unmatched. Germline V gene lookup returns CDR1 LGHNA and CDR2 YSLEER. The CDR3 spells CASSLGQGVSYGYTF. The CDR3 DNA follows: TGCGCCAGCAGCCTCGGACAGGGGGTGAGCTATGGCTACACCTTC.

This chain links TRBV7-2 with TRBJ2-5, with TRBD2 matching over 11 bases. The CDR3 consists of 17 residues. After removal of 1 base from V and 2 bases from J, the junction contained 6 bases not matched to a gene. Germline V gene sequence: CDR1 SGHTA, CDR2 FQGNSA. Here the CDR3 DNA reads TGTGCCAGCAGCTTAGGGCCTAGCGGGGGGATACAAGAGACCCAGTACTTC. Amino acid sequence: CASSLGPSGGIQETQYF.

This chain uses TRBV5-1 with TRBJ1-2; 8 bases line up with TRBD1. The CDR3 has 14 residues. Germline V CDR1 and CDR2: SGHRS, YFSETQ. V dropped 4 bases and J dropped 4; count of bases not matched to a gene: 6. The CDR3 coding sequence is TGCGCCAGCAGCCGAGAAGACAGGGGCTATGGCTACACCTTC. This sequence encodes CASSREDRGYGYTF.

The chain recombines TRBV7-6 with TRBJ2-5; 9 nucleotides match TRBD2. The germline V gene has CDR1 SGHVS and CDR2 FNYEAQ. Trimming took 1 base from V and 7 from J; bases not matched to a gene: 13. The CDR3 loop spans 17 amino acids. CDR3 amino acids: CASSLGQRTSALGTQYF. The CDR3 coding sequence is TGTGCCAGCAGCTTAGGCCAAAGGACTAGCGCCCTTGGGACCCAGTACTTC.

This clonotype was picked up many times. CDR3 DNA sequence: TGTGCCAGCAGCGGACCGGACAGGGTGAACACTGAAGCTTTCTTT. Protein product: CASSGPDRVNTEAFF. The V and J genes are TRBV7-3 and TRBJ1-1, with 8 bases fitting TRBD1. The germline V gene encodes CDR1 SGHTA and CDR2 FQGTGA. The CDR3 spans 15 residues. The trim removed 5 bases at V and 0 bases at J, leaving 5 bases unmatched.

The rearrangement links TRBV15 to TRBJ1-6, with D perhaps matching TRBD1 (5 bases). The CDR3 covers 12 residues. The germline V gene has CDR1 LNHNV and CDR2 YYDKDF (reference sequence). The germline V and J ends were trimmed by 5 bases and 14 bases, with 13 bases remaining between them. Here the CDR3 reads CATSPNGRALHF. The CDR3 coding sequence is TGTGCCACCAGCCCGAATGGCAGGGCCCTCCACTTT.

The rearrangement joins TRBV5-1 to TRBJ2-7; D remains unclear. Trimming shortened V by 0 bases and J by 3 bases, and 13 bases separated the two germline ends. Per the germline V gene, CDR1 is SGHRS and CDR2 is YFSETQ. The CDR3 extends over 15 amino acids. CDR3 region: CASSLGASDNYEQYF. CDR3 coding DNA: TGCGCCAGCAGCTTGGGGGCGTCAGACAACTACGAGCAGTACTTC.

The chain is built from TRBV5-4 and TRBJ1-6; TRBD1 agrees at 8 bases. J was trimmed by 14 bases and V by 1 base; bases with no gene match: 8. The CDR3 totals 14 residues. CDR1 is SGHNT and CDR2 is YYREEE in the germline V gene (reference sequence). In nucleotides, the CDR3 is TGTGCCAGCAGCTTGATAGGGACAGGTCAGTCCCTCCACTTT. Its translation is CASSLIGTGQSLHF.

This clonotype came up many times. The V call is TRBV10-3, the J call TRBJ1-1, with 7 bases that match TRBD1. The CDR3 has 15 residues. Trimming cost V 6 bases and J 0 bases; bases outside gene matches: 7. From germline, CDR1 is ENHRY and CDR2 SYGVKD. The CDR3: CAIRRDSSMNTEAFF. The CDR3, as DNA: TGTGCCATCAGGAGGGACAGTTCTATGAACACTGAAGCTTTCTTT.

This clonotype has ten or more counts. This chain joins TRBV7-9 and TRBJ2-3; D unresolved. Looked up from germline, CDR1 is SEHNR and CDR2 is FQNEAQ (reference sequence). This CDR3 is 15 amino acids long. Trimming left V 1 base short and J 1 base short, with 9 bases between. As DNA, the CDR3 is TGTGCCAGCAGCTTAGAAGTCGCAGGCACAGATACGCAGTATTTT. It encodes CASSLEVAGTDTQYF.

The table lists this clonotype with many counts. The chain has TRBV5-1 and TRBJ2-7, with D hard to call. Trimming took off 2 bases at V and 0 bases at J, with 12 bases between the two ends. There are 15 residues in the CDR3. Germline V gene sequence: CDR1 SGHRS, CDR2 YFSETQ. CDR3 loop: CASSFLDPSSYEQYF. The CDR3 coding sequence is TGCGCCAGCAGCTTCTTGGACCCGAGCTCCTACGAGCAGTACTTC.